This T cell receptor beta chain was sequenced in a study of T cell responses to AZD1222 COVID-19 vaccine. Broader study findings: Donor demographics were predominantly white British with a female majority; clonal diversity may be underestimated.

Comments on this clone: Antigen specificity is unknown.

Profiling relied on immunoSEQ multiplex PCR, and the TCRdb table lists in-frame clones only, not all of them. The table has more than 95,000 clones, around 89% seen once; the top ten hold less than 8.5%. Trimming stripped 4 bases from V and 5 bases from J, with 9 bases between. The CDR3 spans 13 residues. The germline V gene has CDR1 SGHRS and CDR2 YFSETQ. The receptor was derived from an adult who received the AZD1222 COVID-19 vaccine. The rearrangement uses TRBV5-1 and TRBJ2-2, with no clear D. Specimen: peripheral blood, collected 28 days after the second AZD1222 dose. CDR3 sequence: CASSPRVTGELFF. CDR3 DNA: TGCGCCAGCAGCCCTAGGGTTACCGGGGAGCTGTTTTTT.